Below, 19 T cell receptor beta chains from the same sample are listed, as sequenced in a study of shared T cell receptors in the human thymus. TCRdb's copy holds only in-frame clones and misses some; the assay was immunoSEQ multiplex PCR. The sample yields hundreds of thousands of clones, 70% to 90% seen once. These data were also reused for a study on human thymus T cells.

Specimen: thymocytes. Source of these receptors: a boy less than two years old with a congenital heart defect.

The chain joins TRBV11-2 to TRBJ2-7; 12 nucleotides match TRBD2. V lost 0 bases and J lost 3; bases outside the gene matches: 3. The CDR3 sequence is 16 residues long. Germline CDR1 is SGHAT and CDR2 is FQNNGV. In DNA form, the CDR3 reads TGTGCCAGCAGCTTAGAGGAGACTAGCGGGGGCTACGAGCAGTACTTC. Translation gives CASSLEETSGGYEQYF.

The chain is built from TRBV4-3 and TRBJ2-2, with D tentatively TRBD2 (6 bases). Germline CDR1 reads LGHNA; CDR2 reads YSLEER. Trimming cost V 0 bases and J 5 bases, with 7 bases left between them. The CDR3 consists of 14 residues. CDR3 protein: CASSQEEGTGELFF. The CDR3 nucleotides are TGCGCCAGCAGCCAAGAGGAGGGGACCGGGGAGCTGTTTTTT.

This clone showed up just once. The V gene is TRBV29-1, the J gene TRBJ2-7, with 7 bases identical to TRBD2. This CDR3 is built from 15 residues. In germline, CDR1 is SQVTM, CDR2 ANQGSEA. V lost 0 bases, J lost 1 base, and 6 bases stayed unmatched. DNA of the CDR3: TGCAGCGTTGAAGACCCGACGGGGGGTTCCTACGAGCAGTACTTC. It encodes CSVEDPTGGSYEQYF.

This chain joins TRBV27 and TRBJ1-1; tentatively, D is TRBD1 (6 bases). The V end was cut by 6 bases, the J end by 8 bases, with 13 bases between. The CDR3 spans 12 residues. Germline values: CDR1 MNHEY, CDR2 SMNVEV (reference sequence). CDR3 residues: CASRGNREEAFF. The CDR3 DNA reads TGTGCCAGCAGGGGAAACAGGGAAGAAGCTTTCTTT.

J is TRBJ1-5 and V is TRBV15; D gene uncertain. Trimming stripped 5 bases from V and 3 bases from J, with 11 bases between. This CDR3 contains 14 residues. Germline V gives CDR1 LNHNV, CDR2 YYDKDF (reference sequence). The CDR3 reads CATSVREANQPQHF. DNA of the CDR3: TGTGCCACCAGCGTGCGGGAGGCCAATCAGCCCCAGCATTTT.

The chain carries TRBV15 and TRBJ2-7; the match to TRBD2 covers 10 bases. Germline V gives CDR1 LNHNV, CDR2 YYDKDF (reference sequence). V trimming: 1 base; J trimming: 1 base; junction bases outside the gene matches: 10. This CDR3 region has 18 residues. The CDR3 here is CATSRVPLRTSGSYEQYF. CDR3 DNA sequence: TGTGCCACCAGCAGAGTACCCCTCCGGACTAGCGGATCCTACGAGCAGTACTTC.

V gene TRBV4-2 combines with J gene TRBJ2-1; TRBD2 might be the D (6 bases). Trimming took off 4 bases at V and 8 bases at J, with 12 bases between the two ends. This CDR3 is 13 amino acids long. CDR1 is LGHNA and CDR2 is YNFKEQ in the germline V gene. The CDR3 spells CASSRRRRDEQFF. The DNA for the CDR3 is TGTGCCAGCAGCCGGAGGCGGAGGGATGAGCAGTTCTTC.

The chain joins TRBV6-1 to TRBJ2-7; 7 nucleotides align to TRBD2. Trimming at V came to 6 bases and at J to 5 bases, leaving 13 bases not matched to a gene. The germline V gene encodes CDR1 MNHNS and CDR2 SASEGT. This CDR3 spans 15 amino acids. DNA for the CDR3: TGTGCCAGCAGCCCGGGAGGAGGCCGTGGGGACGAGCAGTACTTC. Translating gives CASSPGGGRGDEQYF.

The gene calls are TRBV4-3 and TRBJ1-4; a possible D gene is TRBD1 (6 bases). Germline assignment: CDR1 LGHNA and CDR2 YSLEER. Trimming shortened V by 3 bases and J by 5 bases, and 16 bases separated the two germline ends. The CDR3 has 16 residues. CDR3 sequence reads: CASSHTDGTQNEKLFF. CDR3 sequence (DNA): TGCGCCAGCAGCCATACGGACGGGACACAGAATGAAAAACTGTTTTTT.

The chain links TRBV14 to TRBJ1-1; D is possibly TRBD1 (5 bases). The V end lost 1 base, the J end lost 3 bases, and 18 bases lay between the germline ends. Germline V gives CDR1 SGHDN, CDR2 FVKESK. This CDR3 contains 17 residues. DNA for the CDR3: TGTGCCAGCAGCCAAGCCTTCACTCAGGGAGGGGACACTGAAGCTTTCTTT. This codes for CASSQAFTQGGDTEAFF.

This clone was seen a single time. This chain links TRBV6-5 with TRBJ2-3; no firm D call. The CDR3 consists of 13 residues. Trimming cost V 6 bases and J 11 bases, with 18 bases left between them. CDR1 and CDR2 from the germline V gene are MNHEY and SVGAGI. The CDR3 spells CASSPILIAKQYF. For the CDR3, the DNA is TGTGCCAGCAGCCCGATCCTCATCGCTAAGCAGTATTTT.

The CDR3 region has the DNA TGTGCCAGCCCCGGGACAGGGGGCACGGACACTGAAGCTTTCTTT. Amino acid sequence: CASPGTGGTDTEAFF. V is TRBV6-1 and J is TRBJ1-1; TRBD1 aligns across 12 bases. CDR1 is MNHNS, CDR2 SASEGT, per germline. V shed 8 bases, J shed 3 bases, and the junction held 7 bases outside the gene matches. The CDR3 consists of 15 residues.

The CDR3 here is CASSSDSPRETQYF. As DNA, the CDR3 is TGCGCCAGCAGCTCCGACAGCCCGCGGGAGACCCAGTACTTC. The chain joins TRBV5-1 to TRBJ2-5, with D perhaps TRBD1 (5 bases). This CDR3 is 14 amino acids long. Trimming left V 3 bases short and J 5 bases short, with 14 bases between. Germline CDR1 SGHRS, CDR2 YFSETQ.

J is TRBJ2-1 and V is TRBV6-5, with 15 bases identical to TRBD2. Losses at the gene ends were 5 bases for V and 4 bases for J; bases not matched to a gene: 0. The CDR3 runs 15 residues. The germline V gene has CDR1 MNHEY and CDR2 SVGAGI. The CDR3 DNA reads TGTGCCAGCAGTGGACTAGCGGGAGGGTACAATGAGCAGTTCTTC. Translation gives CASSGLAGGYNEQFF.

CDR3 in DNA: TGTGCAAGTCGCCCCCCCCGGAGGGACCCCTCCTACGAGCAGTACTTC. This translates into CASRPPRRDPSYEQYF. The chain recombines TRBV12-2 with TRBJ2-7; TRBD2 reflects the table's D call only, with no check against the DNA. TRBV12-2 is labeled a pseudogene. This CDR3 is built from 16 residues.

The chain links TRBV21-1 to TRBJ1-4. TRBV21-1 is labeled a pseudogene. This CDR3 spans 14 amino acids. The CDR3 nucleotides are TGTGCCAGCAGCAAATGTTGGAGAAATGAAAAACTGTTTTTT. Amino acids: CASSKCWRNEKLFF.

CDR3 amino acids: CASSATLNEQFF. CDR3 DNA sequence: TGTGCCAGCAGCGCGACACTCAATGAGCAGTTCTTC. The chain is built from TRBV9 and TRBJ2-1; D is unclear. The length of the CDR3 is 12 residues. Germline loops: CDR1 SGDLS, CDR2 YYNGEE. The V end lost 3 bases, the J end lost 6 bases, and 7 bases lay between the germline ends.

The J gene is TRBJ2-1, the V gene TRBV7-2, with D perhaps matching TRBD2 (6 bases). The CDR3 contains 15 residues. The ends were cut back, 5 bases at V and 5 bases at J, with 16 bases in the middle. Per germline, CDR1 SGHTA and CDR2 FQGNSA. The CDR3 spells CASSEPDSGHNEQFF. CDR3 in DNA: TGTGCCAGCAGCGAACCGGATAGCGGCCACAATGAGCAGTTCTTC.

The V call is TRBV4-1, the J call TRBJ1-1, with D unresolved. Trimming cost V 1 base and J 0 bases, with 15 bases left between them. Germline V lookup: CDR1 MGHRA, CDR2 YSYEKL. The CDR3 totals 17 residues. The CDR3 spells CASSQVAPSGMNTEAFF. The CDR3 DNA reads as TGCGCCAGCAGCCAAGTTGCCCCAAGCGGTATGAACACTGAAGCTTTCTTT.